This is a list of T cell receptor beta chains from one sample in a study of cytomegalovirus exposure and HLA in healthy donors. Produced via immunoSEQ multiplex PCR; TCRdb's table is partial and in-frame only. The sample contains some 340,000 clones, around 90% of which appear only once. Specimen: PBMCs. All receptors derive from a woman aged 25 to 39 in good health and CMV-seropositive. The CDR3 runs from the conserved cysteine through the conserved F or W. The order of the fields is D gene, V gene, J gene, clone size, CDR3 DNA, CDR3 protein. D genes are given only for firm matches. Only part of the rows carry a size: once, few, many, or a class if the clone is expanded.

TRBD2	TRBV30	TRBJ2-3	-	TGTGCCTGGGTCGGGGGGGTCATCAACACAGATACGCAGTATTTT	CAWVGGVINTDTQYF
TRBD1	TRBV7-8	TRBJ2-5	-	TGTGCCAGCAGCTTAGATCCCCGGACAGGGGTGGTGGAGACCCAGTACTTC	CASSLDPRTGVVETQYF
TRBD1	TRBV30	TRBJ1-5	-	TGTGCCTGGGACAGGGGGCGAAATCAGCCCCAGCATTTT	CAWDRGRNQPQHF
-	TRBV27	TRBJ1-5	many	TGTGCCAGCAGACCATCTGGGGGGCCCGGTCAGCCCCAGCATTTT	CASRPSGGPGQPQHF
-	TRBV5-4	TRBJ2-7	-	TGTGCCAGCAGCGATCCAGGGGCCCCCTCCTACGAGCAGTACTTC	CASSDPGAPSYEQYF
-	TRBV5-6	TRBJ2-7	-	TGTGCCAGCAGTCAAGGGTCCCTAGGGTACGAGCAGTACTTC	CASSQGSLGYEQYF
-	TRBV29-1	TRBJ2-5	-	TGCAGCGTTGTATTCCCGGGCCCACAAGAGACCCAGTACTTC	CSVVFPGPQETQYF
-	TRBV5-1	TRBJ2-7	-	TGCGCCAGCAGCTTGGTCCAGGGAATCAACGAGCAGTACTTC	CASSLVQGINEQYF
-	TRBV30	TRBJ1-6	few	TGTGCCTGGAGTGAACAGGGTGGTTCACCCCTCCACTTT	CAWSEQGGSPLHF
TRBD1	TRBV6-6	TRBJ1-5	-	TGTGCCAGCAGACCCCGGGACAGGGGGAGCAATCAGCCCCAGCATTTT	CASRPRDRGSNQPQHF
TRBD2	TRBV18	TRBJ2-7	-	TGTGCCAGCTCAGTTGGGAGGGCCCCGATCGAGCAGTACTTC	CASSVGRAPIEQYF
-	TRBV19	TRBJ1-1	once	TGTGCCAGTAGTATAGGGACGGAGAACACTGAAGCTTTCTTT	CASSIGTENTEAFF
TRBD2	TRBV2	TRBJ2-1	once	TGTGCCAGCAGTGCTCTCGGACTAGCGGGGAATGAGCAGTTCTTC	CASSALGLAGNEQFF
TRBD2	TRBV15	TRBJ2-1	-	TGTGCCACCAGCGTTCTCTCCGCCCGGACTAGCGGGAACCGCAATGAGCAGTTCTTC	CATSVLSARTSGNRNEQFF
TRBD2	TRBV19	TRBJ2-1	-	TGTGCCAGTCGACCTCTAGCGGGAGTAGACAATGAGCAGTTCTTC	CASRPLAGVDNEQFF
-	TRBV30	TRBJ1-1	-	TGTGCCGGGCAGAGGAACACTGAAGCTTTCTTT	CAGQRNTEAFF
-	TRBV25-1	TRBJ2-1	-	TGTGCCAGCAGTGTAGACGGGGATGAGCAGTTCTTC	CASSVDGDEQFF
TRBD1	TRBV25-1	TRBJ2-2	once	TGTGCCAGCAAGTCGGGAACAGGGGTTAGTGGGGAGCTGTTTTTT	CASKSGTGVSGELFF
TRBD1	TRBV7-9	TRBJ2-5	few	TGTGCCAGCAGCTTAGTACTACAGGGGGCCGAGACCCAGTACTTC	CASSLVLQGAETQYF
TRBD1	TRBV6-5	TRBJ1-1	-	TGTGCCAGCAGTTCAAACCAGGGGGCTCTGAACACTGAAGCTTTCTTT	CASSSNQGALNTEAFF
-	TRBV4-3	TRBJ1-5	-	TGCGCCAGCAGCCAAGACCGGTTCAGCAATCAGCCCCAGCATTTT	CASSQDRFSNQPQHF
-	TRBV29-1	TRBJ2-2	once	TGCAGCGTTGCACTAGCGAACACCGGGGAGCTGTTTTTT	CSVALANTGELFF